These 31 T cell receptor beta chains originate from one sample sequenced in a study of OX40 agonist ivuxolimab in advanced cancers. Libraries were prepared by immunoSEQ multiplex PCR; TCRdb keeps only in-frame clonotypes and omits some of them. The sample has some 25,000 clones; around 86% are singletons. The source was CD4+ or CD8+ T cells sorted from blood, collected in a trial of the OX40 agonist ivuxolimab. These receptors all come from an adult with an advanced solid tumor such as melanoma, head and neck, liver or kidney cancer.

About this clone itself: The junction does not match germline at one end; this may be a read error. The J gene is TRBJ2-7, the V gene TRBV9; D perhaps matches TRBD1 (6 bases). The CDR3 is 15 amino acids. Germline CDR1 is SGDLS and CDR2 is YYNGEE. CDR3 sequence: CASSLETGHSYGQYF. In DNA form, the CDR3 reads TGTGCCAGCAGCCTAGAGACAGGTCATTCCTACGGGCAGTACTTC.

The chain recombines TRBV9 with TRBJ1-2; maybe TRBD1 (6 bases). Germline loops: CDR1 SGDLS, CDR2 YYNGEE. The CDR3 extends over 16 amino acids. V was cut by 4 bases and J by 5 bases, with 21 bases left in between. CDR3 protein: CASSPVGHPGDYGYTF. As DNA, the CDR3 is TGTGCCAGCAGCCCAGTGGGACACCCGGGGGATTATGGCTACACCTTC.

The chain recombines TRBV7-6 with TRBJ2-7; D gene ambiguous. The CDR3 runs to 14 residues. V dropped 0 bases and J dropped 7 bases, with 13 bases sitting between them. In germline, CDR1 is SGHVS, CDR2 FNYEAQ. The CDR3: CASSLAPGSWEQYF. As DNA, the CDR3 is TGTGCCAGCAGCTTAGCTCCAGGTTCGTGGGAGCAGTACTTC.

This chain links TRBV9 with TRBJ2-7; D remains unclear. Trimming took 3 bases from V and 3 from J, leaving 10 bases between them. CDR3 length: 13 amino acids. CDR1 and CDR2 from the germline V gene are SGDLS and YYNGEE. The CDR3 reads CASSAKASYEQYF. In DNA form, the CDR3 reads TGTGCCAGCAGCGCCAAGGCGAGCTACGAGCAGTACTTC.

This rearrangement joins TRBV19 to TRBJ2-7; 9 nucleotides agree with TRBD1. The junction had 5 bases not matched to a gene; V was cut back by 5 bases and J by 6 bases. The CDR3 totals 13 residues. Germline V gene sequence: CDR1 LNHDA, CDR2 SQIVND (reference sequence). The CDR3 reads CASSPGTGFEQYF. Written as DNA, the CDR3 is TGTGCCAGTAGTCCCGGGACAGGGTTCGAGCAGTACTTC.

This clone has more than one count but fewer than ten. The CDR3 spells CASSLGIDSYGYTF. In nucleotides, the CDR3 is TGTGCCAGCAGCTTGGGGATTGACAGCTATGGCTACACCTTC. The chain recombines TRBV5-6 with TRBJ1-2, with D possibly TRBD1 on 5 matching bases. CDR3 size: 14 residues. The germline V gene encodes CDR1 SGHDT and CDR2 YYEEEE. The V and J ends lost 0 bases and 4 bases respectively, with 10 bases between them.

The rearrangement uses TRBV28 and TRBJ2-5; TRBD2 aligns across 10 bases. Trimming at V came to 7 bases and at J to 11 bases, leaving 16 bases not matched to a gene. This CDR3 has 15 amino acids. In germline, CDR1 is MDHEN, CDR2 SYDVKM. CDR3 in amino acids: CASTSPGTSAYQQYF. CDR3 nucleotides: TGTGCCAGCACCTCTCCCGGGACTAGCGCCTATCAGCAGTACTTC.

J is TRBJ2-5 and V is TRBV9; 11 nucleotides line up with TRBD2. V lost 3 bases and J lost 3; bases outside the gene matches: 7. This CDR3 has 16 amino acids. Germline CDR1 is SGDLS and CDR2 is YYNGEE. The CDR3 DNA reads TGTGCCAGCAGCGCCCATTCGACTAGCGGGGAAGAGACCCAGTACTTC. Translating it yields CASSAHSTSGEETQYF.

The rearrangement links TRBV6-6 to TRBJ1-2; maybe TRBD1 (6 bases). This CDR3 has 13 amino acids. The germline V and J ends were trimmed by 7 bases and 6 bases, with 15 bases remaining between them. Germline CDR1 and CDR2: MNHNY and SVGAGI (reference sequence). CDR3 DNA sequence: TGTGCCAGCACCGAGGGGGTTATTCATGGCTACACCTTC. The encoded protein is CASTEGVIHGYTF.

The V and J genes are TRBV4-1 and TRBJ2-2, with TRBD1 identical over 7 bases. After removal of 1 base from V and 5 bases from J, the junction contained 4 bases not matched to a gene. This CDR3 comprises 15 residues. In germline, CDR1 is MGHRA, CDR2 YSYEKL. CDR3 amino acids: CASSQAVTGTGELFF. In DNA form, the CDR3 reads TGCGCCAGCAGCCAAGCGGTGACAGGGACCGGGGAGCTGTTTTTT.

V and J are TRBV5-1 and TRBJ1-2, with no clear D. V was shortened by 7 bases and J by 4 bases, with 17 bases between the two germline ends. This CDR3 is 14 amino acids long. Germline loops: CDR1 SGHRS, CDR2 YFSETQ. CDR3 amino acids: CASDHVRKTYGYTF. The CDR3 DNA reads TGCGCCAGCGACCACGTTCGAAAGACCTATGGCTACACCTTC.

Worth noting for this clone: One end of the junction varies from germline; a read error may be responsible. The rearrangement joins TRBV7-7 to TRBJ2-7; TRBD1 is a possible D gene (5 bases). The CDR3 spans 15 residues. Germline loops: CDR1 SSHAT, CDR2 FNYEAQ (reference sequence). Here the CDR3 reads CASSLGEGAPYEQYF. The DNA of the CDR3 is TGTGCTAGCAGCTTAGGTGAAGGGGCCCCCTACGAGCAGTACTTC.

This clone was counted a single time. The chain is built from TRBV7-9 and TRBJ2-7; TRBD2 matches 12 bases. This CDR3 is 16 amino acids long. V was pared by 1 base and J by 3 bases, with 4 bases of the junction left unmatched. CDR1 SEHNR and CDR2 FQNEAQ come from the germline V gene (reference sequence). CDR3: CASSLGPSGRGYEQYF. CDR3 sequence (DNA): TGTGCCAGCAGCTTAGGGCCTAGCGGGAGGGGCTACGAGCAGTACTTC.

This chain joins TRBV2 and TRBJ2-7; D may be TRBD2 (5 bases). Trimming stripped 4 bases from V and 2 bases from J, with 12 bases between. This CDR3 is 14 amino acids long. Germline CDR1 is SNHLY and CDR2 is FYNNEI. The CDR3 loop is CASSGVKRAYEQYF. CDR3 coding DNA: TGTGCCAGCAGTGGGGTTAAGAGGGCCTACGAGCAGTACTTC.

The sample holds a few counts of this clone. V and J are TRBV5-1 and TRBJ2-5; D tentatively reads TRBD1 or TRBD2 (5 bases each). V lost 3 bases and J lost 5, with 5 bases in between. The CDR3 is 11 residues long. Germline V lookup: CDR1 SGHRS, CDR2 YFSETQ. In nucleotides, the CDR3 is TGCGCCAGCAGCTGGGGGGAGACCCAGTACTTC. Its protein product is CASSWGETQYF.

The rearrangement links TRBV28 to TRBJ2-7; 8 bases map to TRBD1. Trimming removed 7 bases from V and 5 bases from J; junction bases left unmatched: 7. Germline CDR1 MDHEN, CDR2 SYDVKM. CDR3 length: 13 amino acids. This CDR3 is CASTMDRVNEQYF. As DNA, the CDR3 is TGTGCCAGCACCATGGACAGGGTCAACGAGCAGTACTTC.

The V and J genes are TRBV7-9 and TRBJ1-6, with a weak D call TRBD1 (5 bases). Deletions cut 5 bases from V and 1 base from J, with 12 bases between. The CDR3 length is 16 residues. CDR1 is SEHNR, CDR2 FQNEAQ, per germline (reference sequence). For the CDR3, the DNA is TGTGCCAGCAGCGGGGACCCAGGATCCTATAATTCACCCCTCCACTTT. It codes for CASSGDPGSYNSPLHF.

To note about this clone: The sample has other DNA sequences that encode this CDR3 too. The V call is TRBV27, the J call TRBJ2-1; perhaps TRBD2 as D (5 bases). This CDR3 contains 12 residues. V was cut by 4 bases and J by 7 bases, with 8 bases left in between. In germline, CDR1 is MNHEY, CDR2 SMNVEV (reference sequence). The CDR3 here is CASSSTGNEQFF. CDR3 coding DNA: TGTGCCAGCAGTTCTACGGGGAATGAGCAGTTCTTC.

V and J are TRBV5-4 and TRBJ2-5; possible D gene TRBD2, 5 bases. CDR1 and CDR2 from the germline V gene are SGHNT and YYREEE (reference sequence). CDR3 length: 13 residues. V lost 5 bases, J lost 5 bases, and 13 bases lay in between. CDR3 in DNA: TGTGCCAGCAGAGTCGAGGGCTGGGAGACCCAGTACTTC. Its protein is CASRVEGWETQYF.

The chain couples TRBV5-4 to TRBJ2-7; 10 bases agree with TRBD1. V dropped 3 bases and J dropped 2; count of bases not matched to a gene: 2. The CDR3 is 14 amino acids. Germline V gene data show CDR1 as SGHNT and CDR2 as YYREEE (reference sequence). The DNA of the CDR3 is TGTGCCAGCAGCTCGGGGACAGGGGCCTACGAGCAGTACTTC. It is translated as CASSSGTGAYEQYF.

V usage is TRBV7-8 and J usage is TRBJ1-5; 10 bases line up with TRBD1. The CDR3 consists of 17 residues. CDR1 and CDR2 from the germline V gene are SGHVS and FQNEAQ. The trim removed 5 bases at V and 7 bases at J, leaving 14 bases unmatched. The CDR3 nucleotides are TGTGCCAGCAGCCCTTCGACAGGGGGCGTCGGGTACCAGCCCCAGCATTTT. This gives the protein CASSPSTGGVGYQPQHF.

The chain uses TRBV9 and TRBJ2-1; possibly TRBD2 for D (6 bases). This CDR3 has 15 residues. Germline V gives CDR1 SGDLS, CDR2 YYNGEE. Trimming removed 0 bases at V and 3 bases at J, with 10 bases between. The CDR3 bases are TGTGCCAGCAGCGTAGCGGGAGTGAACTACAATGAGCAGTTCTTC. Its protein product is CASSVAGVNYNEQFF.

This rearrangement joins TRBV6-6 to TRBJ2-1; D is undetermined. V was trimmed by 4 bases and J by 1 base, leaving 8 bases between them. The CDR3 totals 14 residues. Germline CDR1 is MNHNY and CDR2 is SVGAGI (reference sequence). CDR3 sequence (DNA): TGTGCCAGCAGTTCAGCAGCGTCCTACAATGAGCAGTTCTTC. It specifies CASSSAASYNEQFF.

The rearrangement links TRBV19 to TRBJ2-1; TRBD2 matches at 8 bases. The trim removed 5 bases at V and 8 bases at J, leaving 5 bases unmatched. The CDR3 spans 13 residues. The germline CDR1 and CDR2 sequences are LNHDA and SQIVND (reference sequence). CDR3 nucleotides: TGTGCCAGTAGTCTAAGCGGGAGTGATGAGCAGTTCTTC. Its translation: CASSLSGSDEQFF. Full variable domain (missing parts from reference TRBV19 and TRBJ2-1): DGGITQSPKYLFRKEGQNVTLSCEQNLNHDAMYWYRQDPGQGLRLIYYSQIVNDFQKGDIAEGYSVSREKKESFPLTVTSAQKNPTAFYLCASSLSGSDEQFFGPGTRLTVL.

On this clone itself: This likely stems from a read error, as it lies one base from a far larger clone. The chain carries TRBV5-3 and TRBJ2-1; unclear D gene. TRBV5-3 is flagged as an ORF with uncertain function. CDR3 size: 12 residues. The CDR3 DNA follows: TGTGCCAGCAGCTCAGAGGTGGATGAGCAGTTCTTC. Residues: CASSSEVDEQFF.

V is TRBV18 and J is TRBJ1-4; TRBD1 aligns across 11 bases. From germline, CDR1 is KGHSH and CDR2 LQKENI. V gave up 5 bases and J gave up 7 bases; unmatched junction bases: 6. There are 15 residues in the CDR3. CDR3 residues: CASSVAGTGGEKLFF. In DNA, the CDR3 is TGTGCCAGCTCAGTAGCCGGGACAGGGGGTGAAAAACTGTTTTTT.

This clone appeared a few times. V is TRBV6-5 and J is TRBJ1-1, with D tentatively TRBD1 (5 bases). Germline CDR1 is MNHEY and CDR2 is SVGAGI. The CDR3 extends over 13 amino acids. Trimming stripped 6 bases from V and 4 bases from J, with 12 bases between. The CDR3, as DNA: TGTGCCAGCAGGGGGGGAGGGTCCACTGAAGCTTTCTTT. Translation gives CASRGGGSTEAFF.

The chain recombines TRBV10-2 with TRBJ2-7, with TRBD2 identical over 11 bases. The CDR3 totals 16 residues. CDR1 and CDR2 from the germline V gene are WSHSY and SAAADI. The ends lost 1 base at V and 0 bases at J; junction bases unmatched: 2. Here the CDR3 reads CASSEFLAGGSYEQYF. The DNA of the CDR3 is TGCGCCAGCAGTGAGTTTCTAGCGGGGGGCTCCTACGAGCAGTACTTC.

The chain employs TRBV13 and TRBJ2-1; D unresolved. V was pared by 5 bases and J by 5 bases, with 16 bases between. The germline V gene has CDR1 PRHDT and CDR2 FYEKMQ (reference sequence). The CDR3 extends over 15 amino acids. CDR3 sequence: CASSPRLVNDNEQFF. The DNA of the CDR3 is TGTGCCAGCAGCCCCCGGCTAGTGAACGACAATGAGCAGTTCTTC.

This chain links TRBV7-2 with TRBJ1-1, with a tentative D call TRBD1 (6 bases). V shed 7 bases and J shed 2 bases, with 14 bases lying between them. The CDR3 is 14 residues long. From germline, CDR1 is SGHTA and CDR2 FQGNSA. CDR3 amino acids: CASTPDSANTEAFF. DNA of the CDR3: TGTGCCAGCACCCCGGACAGCGCAAACACTGAAGCTTTCTTT.

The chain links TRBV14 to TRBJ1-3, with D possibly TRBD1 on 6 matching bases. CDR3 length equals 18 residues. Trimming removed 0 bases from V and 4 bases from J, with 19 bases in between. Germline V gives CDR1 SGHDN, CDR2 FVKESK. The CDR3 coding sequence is TGTGCCAGCAGCCAAGATCGTAGGACAGAAAGTTCCGGAAACACCATATATTTT. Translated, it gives CASSQDRRTESSGNTIYF.